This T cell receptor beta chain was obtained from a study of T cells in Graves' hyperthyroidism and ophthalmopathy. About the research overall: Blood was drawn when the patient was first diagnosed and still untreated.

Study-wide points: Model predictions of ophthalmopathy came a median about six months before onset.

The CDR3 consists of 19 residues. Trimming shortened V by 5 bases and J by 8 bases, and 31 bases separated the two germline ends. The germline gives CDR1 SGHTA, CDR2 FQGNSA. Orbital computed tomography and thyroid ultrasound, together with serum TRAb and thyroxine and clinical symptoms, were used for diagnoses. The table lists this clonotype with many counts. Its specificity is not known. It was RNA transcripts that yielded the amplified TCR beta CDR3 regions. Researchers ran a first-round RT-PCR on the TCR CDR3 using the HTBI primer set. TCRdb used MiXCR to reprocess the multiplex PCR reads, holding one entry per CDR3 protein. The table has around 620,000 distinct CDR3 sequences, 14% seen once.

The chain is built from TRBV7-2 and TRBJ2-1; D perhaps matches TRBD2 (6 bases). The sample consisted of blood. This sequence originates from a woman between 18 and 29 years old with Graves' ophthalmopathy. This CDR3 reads CASSPLYRTAGPSIYEQFF. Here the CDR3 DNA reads TGTGCCAGCAGCCCCCTATACAGGACGGCGGGGCCATCAATCTATGAGCAGTTCTTC.